This is a list of T cell receptor beta chains from one sample in a study of siplizumab effects on memory and regulatory T cells. Their antigens are not known. This table comes from immunoSEQ multiplex PCR, and its TCRdb copy is limited to in-frame clones, with some not included. The sample has roughly 10,000 clones, under 60% seen once. Sample: CFSE-low (dividing) CD4+ T cells sorted from an allogeneic mixed lymphocyte reaction. Receptor source: a human donor in good health; the cells came from an allogeneic mixed lymphocyte reaction. The CDR3 runs from the conserved cysteine through the conserved F or W. D genes are given only for firm matches. Clone size is stated in some rows and not others, as once, few, many or a class when expanded.

j_call clone_size d_call v_call cdr3_nt cdr3_aa
TRBJ2-7 medium-sized - TRBV5-8 TGTGCCAGCAGCTTGCGGTTTAGCTCCTACGAGCAGTACTTC CASSLRFSSYEQYF
TRBJ2-7 few TRBD2 TRBV27 TGTGCCAGCAGTTTTTCGACTAGCGGGATTCCGGAGCAGTACTTC CASSFSTSGIPEQYF
TRBJ2-6 - TRBD1 TRBV30 TGTGCCTGGAGGGGGGTTACTTACCGGGACAGGGATTCTGGGGCCAACGTCCTGACTTTC CAWRGVTYRDRDSGANVLTF
TRBJ2-1 few - TRBV30 TGTGCCTGGAGTGTTGGCAATGAGCAGTTCTTC CAWSVGNEQFF
TRBJ1-1 few - TRBV28 TGTGCCAGCATCCAGGGAGGGAACACTGAAGCTTTCTTT CASIQGGNTEAFF
TRBJ1-1 - TRBD1 TRBV28 TGTGCCAGCAGTTTACGACAGGGGTTTACTGAAGCTTTCTTT CASSLRQGFTEAFF
TRBJ2-4 - - TRBV5-1 TGCGCCAGCAGCTTGGGTACAGGGGAGGGAAGAAACATTCAGTACTTC CASSLGTGEGRNIQYF
TRBJ2-7 medium-sized - TRBV27 TGTGCCAGCAGGCCCCAGGGGGGGCCGGGCGAGCAGTACTTC CASRPQGGPGEQYF
TRBJ2-3 - - TRBV25-1 TGTGCCAGCAGTGAGGTGATGACAGATACGCAGTATTTT CASSEVMTDTQYF
TRBJ1-1 few - TRBV30 TGTGCCTGGAGTGTGACCTTGAACACTGAAGCTTTCTTT CAWSVTLNTEAFF
TRBJ1-1 - - TRBV2 TGTGCCAGCAGGAGGGACGCCTCCGAAGCTTTCTTT CASRRDASEAFF
TRBJ1-1 medium-sized - TRBV7-9 TGTGCCAGCAGCCACGGTGGTAACACTGAAGCTTTCTTT CASSHGGNTEAFF
TRBJ2-7 - TRBD2 TRBV7-8 TGTGCCAGCAGCTCTAACACCCGGACTAGTTCCGAGCAGTACTTC CASSSNTRTSSEQYF
TRBJ2-7 - - TRBV5-4 TGTGCCAGCAGCTTTCAGGGGTTCAACGAGCAGTACTTC CASSFQGFNEQYF
TRBJ1-2 - TRBD1 TRBV11-3 TGTGCCAGCAGAGAGGGACAGGGCAACTATGGCTACACCTTC CASREGQGNYGYTF
TRBJ2-4 - - TRBV5-1 TGCGCCAGCAGCTCGGGATTTCGGGACACCTCTCGAAACATTCAGTACTTC CASSSGFRDTSRNIQYF
TRBJ1-2 - - TRBV25-1 TGTGCCAGCAGTGCGTCAGGCTATGGCTACACCTTC CASSASGYGYTF
TRBJ1-2 - - TRBV4-1 TGCGCCAGCAGCCAAGTCGTTGCCAGGAAGAACTATGGCTACACCTTC CASSQVVARKNYGYTF
TRBJ1-6 - - TRBV18 TGTGCCAGCTCACCACTGGACCCTACGGTTTCACCCCTCCACTTT CASSPLDPTVSPLHF
TRBJ2-7 - - TRBV5-1 TGCGCCAGCAGCCAACAGGGTCGCGCCTACGAGCAGTACTTC CASSQQGRAYEQYF
TRBJ1-6 - - TRBV30 TGTGCCTGGAGTCCAAGGTTGAATTCACCCCTCCACTTT CAWSPRLNSPLHF
TRBJ1-5 once - TRBV6-1 TGTGCCAGCAGTGAAAGATGGTTCAATCAGCCCCAGCATTTT CASSERWFNQPQHF
TRBJ2-1 - - TRBV11-1 TGTGCCAGCAGCTTAATGACAGGTTACAATGAGCAGTTCTTC CASSLMTGYNEQFF
TRBJ1-4 few - TRBV2 TGTGCCAGCAGTGGCCGAGTTTCGGGCGGGGGTGAAAAACTGTTTTTT CASSGRVSGGGEKLFF
TRBJ2-1 few - TRBV4-2 TGTGCCAGCAGCCAAGAAGGTGGGACGGACTCTAGTGAGCAGTTCTTC CASSQEGGTDSSEQFF
TRBJ2-2 - - TRBV11-2 TGTGCCAGCAGCTTCTCAGGGCGGGATACCGGGGAGCTGTTTTTT CASSFSGRDTGELFF
TRBJ2-7 - - TRBV18 TGTGCCAGCTCACTGGACAACTACGAGCAGTACTTC CASSLDNYEQYF
TRBJ2-2 - TRBD1 TRBV6-1 TGTGCCAGCAGGCGGGACAGGGTGTCCCCGGGGGAGCTGTTTTTT CASRRDRVSPGELFF
TRBJ1-5 - - TRBV28 TGTGCCAGCAGTTTTACAGGGACGAGGCAGCCCCAGCATTTT CASSFTGTRQPQHF
TRBJ2-3 few TRBD2 TRBV2 TGTGCCAGCAAGGTTAGCGGGAGAAACACAGATACGCAGTATTTT CASKVSGRNTDTQYF
TRBJ1-5 medium-sized - TRBV29-1 TGCAGCGTCTCCCGGGCCCCCAATCAGCCCCAGCATTTT CSVSRAPNQPQHF
TRBJ2-7 once - TRBV27 TGTGCCAGCAGTAGGCAGTCCGGTGTTTTTATGGTCGAGCAGTACTTC CASSRQSGVFMVEQYF
TRBJ1-5 few - TRBV2 TGTGCCAGCATAAACGACAGGTTAGGGAATCAGCCCCAGCATTTT CASINDRLGNQPQHF
TRBJ2-3 - - TRBV28 TGTGCCAGCAGTCTCTCGGGACCAAGGCGGACAGATACGCAGTATTTT CASSLSGPRRTDTQYF
TRBJ1-1 few - TRBV30 TGTGCCTGGACGCAAAGGGGGAACACTGAAGCTTTCTTT CAWTQRGNTEAFF
TRBJ2-3 - - TRBV7-2 TGTGCCAGCAGCCCAACAGATACGCAGTATTTT CASSPTDTQYF
TRBJ1-1 few TRBD1 TRBV18 TGTGCCAGCTCACCAGGACAGGGCGGGAACACTGAAGCTTTCTTT CASSPGQGGNTEAFF
TRBJ1-5 - - TRBV18 TGTGCCAGCTCACCGCAACCCACAGGATATAGCAATCAGCCCCAGCATTTT CASSPQPTGYSNQPQHF
TRBJ2-1 few TRBD2 TRBV6-5 TGTGCCAGCAGCCCGCGAGCGGGAACCTACAATGAGCAGTTCTTC CASSPRAGTYNEQFF
TRBJ2-5 - - TRBV5-1 TGCGCCAGCAGCTTGGGGCCTCAAGAGACCCAGTACTTC CASSLGPQETQYF
TRBJ2-7 - TRBD2 TRBV11-3 TGTGCCAGCAGCTTAACAGCGGGAGCCCTTACCTACGAGCAGTACTTC CASSLTAGALTYEQYF
TRBJ2-7 few - TRBV28 TGTGCCAGCAGACCCGGGACATCGATCTTCGAGCAGTACTTC CASRPGTSIFEQYF
TRBJ2-3 - - TRBV30 TGTGCCTGGAGTGTCCTAGCGTCAACTCCGACAGATACGCAGTATTTT CAWSVLASTPTDTQYF
TRBJ2-7 - - TRBV28 TGTGCCAGCTCCCGGGGACGGCTTATCTACGAGCAGTACTTC CASSRGRLIYEQYF
TRBJ2-7 few - TRBV28 TGTGCCAGCAGTTCAGCCCACCGCGGGCCCTACGAGCAGTACTTC CASSSAHRGPYEQYF
TRBJ2-7 few TRBD2 TRBV4-2 TGTGCCAGCAGCCAAGCGGGAGGGCAGTCCTACGAGCAGTACTTC CASSQAGGQSYEQYF
TRBJ1-1 - - TRBV5-1 TGCGCCAGCAGTTTGGGGGGGACAACGAACACTGAAGCTTTCTTT CASSLGGTTNTEAFF
TRBJ2-2 few - TRBV18 TGTGCCAGCTCACCAAGGAACACCGGGGAGCTGTTTTTT CASSPRNTGELFF
TRBJ1-2 few - TRBV11-2 TGTGCCAGCAGCTCATTGGGGGCGGGCTACACCTTC CASSSLGAGYTF
TRBJ2-2 - TRBD2 TRBV29-1 TGCAGCGGCGGGCAGCGCGGGAGCACCGGGGAGCTGTTTTTT CSGGQRGSTGELFF
TRBJ2-7 few - TRBV4-2 TGTGCCAGCAGCCTTAGACCGGACTCCTACGAGCAGTACTTC CASSLRPDSYEQYF